This TCR beta chain was recovered during a study of cytomegalovirus exposure and HLA in healthy donors. Study-wide context: There were a few hundred genotyped donors. Of these, roughly 82% fell in the genetic ancestry cluster associated with self-reported Caucasian donors.

60 Vbeta and 13 Jbeta primers were used in PCR. Measured with immunoSEQ multiplex PCR; TCRdb has only the in-frame clones, and not every one. Among over 100,000 clones listed, roughly 70% were seen once. The V and J ends lost 7 bases and 4 bases, in that order; junction bases with no gene match: 8. Germline lookup yields CDR1 MNHNS and CDR2 SASEGT. The CDR3 spans 14 residues. This receptor was identified in a woman between 65 and 79 years old in good health and CMV-seropositive. The chain couples TRBV6-1 to TRBJ1-2, with 8 nucleotides matching TRBD1. Input material: PBMCs. The CDR3 sequence: CASTRDRLTYGYTF. The CDR3 DNA follows: TGTGCCAGCACCCGGGACAGGTTAACCTATGGCTACACCTTC.